The source of this T cell receptor beta chain is a study of T-cell memory formation after mild COVID-19. Notes on the study in general: Nothing confirmed that second-wave clones peaking on day 37 were specific for SARS-CoV-2.

V gave up 5 bases and J gave up 8 bases, with 13 bases separating them. Per germline, CDR1 MGHRA and CDR2 YSYEKL. CDR3 length equals 14 residues. Comments on this clonotype: Its specificity is not known.

Amplification by 5'RACE using constant-segment primers produced TCR alpha and TCR beta cDNA libraries that carried sample barcodes and UMIs. TCRdb ran MiXCR on the 5' RACE reads and lists one entry per CDR3 protein. Of fewer than 95,000 distinct CDR3 sequences in the sample, about 14% were seen once. The sequence derives from a man aged 18 to 35 who had mild COVID-19 (a few samples of this study predate the infection). Cell type and time point are not known. The specimen sequenced was PBMCs or a T cell subset sorted from them (not recorded which). This chain links TRBV4-1 with TRBJ1-6; D might be TRBD1 (6 bases). This CDR3 reads CASSTPRGDSPLHF. The CDR3 nucleotides read TGCGCCAGCAGCACGCCAAGGGGGGATTCACCCCTCCACTTT.